Below, 17 T cell receptor beta chains from the same sample are listed, as sequenced in a study of blood T cell repertoires in COVID-19. Sequenced by immunoSEQ multiplex PCR; TCRdb stores in-frame clones only, minus some. Of a few hundred thousand clones in the sample, about 88% are singletons; the top ten hold roughly 5%. Sequences were obtained from peripheral blood. The receptors were sampled from a woman between 35 and 50 years old who had recovered from COVID-19.

This clone was seen a few times. This chain uses TRBV12-5 with TRBJ1-6; weak D call: TRBD1 (5 bases). Germline-derived CDR1 and CDR2 are LGHNT and FRNRAP. V shed 5 bases and J shed 11 bases, with 10 bases lying between them. The length of the CDR3 is 12 residues. The CDR3: CASGRSGAPLHF. The DNA for the CDR3 is TGTGCTAGTGGTCGATCGGGGGCACCCCTCCACTTT.

This chain connects TRBV4-1 to TRBJ1-2; TRBD1 matches at 9 bases. V gave up 6 bases and J gave up 2 bases; unmatched junction bases: 10. The CDR3 is 16 residues long. Per germline, CDR1 MGHRA and CDR2 YSYEKL. The CDR3 reads CASSRDRGGVNYGYTF. The CDR3 DNA reads as TGCGCCAGCAGTCGCGACAGGGGGGGCGTCAACTATGGCTACACCTTC.

This chain links TRBV5-4 with TRBJ1-1; D not resolved. Deletions cut 0 bases from V and 6 bases from J, with 9 bases between. From germline, CDR1 is SGHNT and CDR2 YYREEE (reference sequence). The CDR3 sequence is 13 residues long. This CDR3 is CASSLDRRAEAFF. DNA of the CDR3: TGTGCCAGCAGCTTGGACCGTCGGGCTGAAGCTTTCTTT.

This clone has more than one count but fewer than ten. V and J are TRBV12-3 or TRBV12-4 and TRBJ2-2; TRBD1 might be the D (5 bases). This CDR3 is built from 13 residues. Trimming pared 6 bases from V and 1 base from J, leaving 6 bases between. CDR3 in DNA: TGTGCCAGCAGACAGGTGAACACCGGGGAGCTGTTTTTT. It specifies CASRQVNTGELFF.

The V and J genes are TRBV5-1 and TRBJ2-3, with TRBD1 as a possible D gene (6 bases). The ends were cut back, 4 bases at V and 5 bases at J, with 20 bases in the middle. Germline V CDR1 and CDR2: SGHRS, YFSETQ. This CDR3 is built from 16 residues. The CDR3 DNA follows: TGCGCCAGCAGCGAACCGCACAGGGCCCCACAAGATACGCAGTATTTT. Translated: CASSEPHRAPQDTQYF.

V usage is TRBV12-5 and J usage is TRBJ2-5; 8 bases fit TRBD1. CDR1 and CDR2 from the germline V gene are LGHNT and FRNRAP. Unmatched junction bases numbered 8, after V lost 6 bases and J lost 2 bases. The CDR3 sequence is 15 residues long. In nucleotides, the CDR3 is TGTGCTAGTGGAATAGGACAGGGCGTTCAAGAGACCCAGTACTTC. Translating it yields CASGIGQGVQETQYF. Complete variable domain (other parts from reference TRBV12-5 and TRBJ2-5): DARVTQTPRHKVTEMGQEVTMRCQPILGHNTVFWYRQTMMQGLELLAYFRNRAPLDDSGMPKDRFSAEMPDATLATLKIQPSEPRDSAVYFCASGIGQGVQETQYFGPGTRLLVL.

This chain connects TRBV9 to TRBJ2-1; 7 bases agree with TRBD2. In germline, CDR1 is SGDLS, CDR2 YYNGEE. J gave up 2 bases and V 2 bases, and 1 base lay outside the gene matches. The CDR3 has 14 residues. The CDR3 loop reads CASSVAGAYNEQFF. The CDR3 nucleotides read TGTGCCAGCAGCGTCGCGGGGGCCTACAATGAGCAGTTCTTC. Full variable domain (rest looked up from reference TRBV9 and TRBJ2-1): DSGVTQTPKHLITATGQRVTLRCSPRSGDLSVYWYQQSLDQGLQFLIQYYNGEERAKGNILERFSAQQFPDLHSELNLSSLELGDSALYFCASSVAGAYNEQFFGPGTRLTVL.

V and J are TRBV27 and TRBJ1-5; 7 bases align to TRBD1. The germline V gene has CDR1 MNHEY and CDR2 SMNVEV (reference sequence). This CDR3 has 18 residues. V gave up 5 bases and J gave up 6 bases; unmatched junction bases: 19. The CDR3 coding sequence is TGTGCCAGCAGTCCCGGCGCGAACCGACAGGGAAGAGGTCAGCCCCAGCATTTT. Its translation: CASSPGANRQGRGQPQHF.

The V gene is TRBV27, the J gene TRBJ2-3, with 7 bases aligning to TRBD1. V was pared by 4 bases and J by 4 bases, with 8 bases of the junction left unmatched. The CDR3 extends over 15 amino acids. Germline-derived CDR1 and CDR2 are MNHEY and SMNVEV (reference sequence). The CDR3 protein is CASSWAGGVADTQYF. The CDR3 DNA reads TGTGCCAGCAGTTGGGCAGGGGGTGTCGCAGATACGCAGTATTTT.

The rearrangement uses TRBV19 and TRBJ2-1, with 9 bases aligning to TRBD2. Germline V lookup: CDR1 LNHDA, CDR2 SQIVND (reference sequence). The CDR3 is 15 residues long. Germline trimming cut 3 bases from V and 4 bases from J; bases unmatched to any gene: 4. The CDR3: CASSILAGIYNEQFF. The CDR3 DNA reads as TGTGCCAGTAGTATCCTAGCGGGGATTTACAATGAGCAGTTCTTC.

This sequence joins TRBV30 and TRBJ1-5, with D hard to call. Germline-derived CDR1 and CDR2 are GTSNPN and SVGIG (reference sequence). Trimming stripped 3 bases from V and 12 bases from J, with 15 bases between. This CDR3 spans 12 amino acids. The CDR3 protein is CAWREESGIQHF. DNA of the CDR3: TGTGCCTGGAGAGAAGAATCGGGGATCCAGCATTTT.

The chain is built from TRBV7-2 and TRBJ2-5, with 11 bases that match TRBD2. Trimming took 5 bases from V and 5 from J; bases not matched to a gene: 13. The CDR3 is made up of 17 amino acids. The germline gives CDR1 SGHTA, CDR2 FQGNSA. The CDR3 spells CASSPFRTSGSRETQYF. The CDR3 DNA reads as TGTGCCAGCAGCCCATTCCGAACTAGCGGGAGCCGCGAGACCCAGTACTTC.

The rearrangement links TRBV11-2 to TRBJ2-7; D is possibly TRBD1 (6 bases). CDR1 is SGHAT, CDR2 FQNNGV, per germline. V shed 2 bases and J shed 4 bases, with 9 bases lying between them. The CDR3 runs 13 residues. CDR3 DNA sequence: TGTGCCAGCAGCTTAAGGACAGTGTACGAGCAGTACTTC. Translated, it gives CASSLRTVYEQYF.

The chain employs TRBV24-1 and TRBJ1-1, with 9 nucleotides matching TRBD1. There are 14 residues in the CDR3. Unmatched junction bases numbered 6, after V lost 9 bases and J lost 2 bases. Germline V CDR1 and CDR2: KGHDR, SFDVKD. The CDR3 DNA is TGTGCCACCGGAGGGACAGGGCCTAACACTGAAGCTTTCTTT. As protein: CATGGTGPNTEAFF.

The genes are TRBV11-3 and TRBJ2-5; 8 bases map to TRBD1. This CDR3 contains 14 residues. Unmatched junction bases numbered 8, after V lost 6 bases and J lost 5 bases. The V gene's germline CDR1 is SGHNT and CDR2 YENEEA. CDR3 amino acids: CASSPGQGFETQYF. CDR3 coding DNA: TGTGCCAGCAGTCCAGGACAGGGATTCGAGACCCAGTACTTC. The complete variable domain, with remaining parts taken from reference TRBV11-3 and TRBJ2-5, reads EAGVVQSPRYKIIEKKQPVAFWCNPISGHNTLYWYLQNLGQGPELLIRYENEEAVDDSQLPKDRFSAERLKGVDSTLKIQPAELGDSAVYLCASSPGQGFETQYFGPGTRLLVL.

The chain has TRBV3-1 (or the pseudogene TRBV3-2) and TRBJ1-3, with 8 bases matching TRBD1. Trimming removed 5 bases from V and 4 bases from J; junction bases left unmatched: 7. Germline values: CDR1 LGHDT, CDR2 YNNKEL (reference sequence). The CDR3 is 15 residues long. The DNA of the CDR3 is TGTGCCAGCAGCGCCGGACAGGGTTCGGGAAACACCATATATTTT. Its protein product is CASSAGQGSGNTIYF.

The rearrangement links TRBV11-2 to TRBJ2-3, with 7 bases matching TRBD2. Germline values: CDR1 SGHAT, CDR2 FQNNGV. The CDR3 runs 16 residues. V was clipped by 1 base and J by 5 bases; unmatched bases: 9. For the CDR3, the DNA is TGTGCCAGCAGCTTAGTTTGGGGAGGGCGGGGAGATACGCAGTATTTT. It encodes CASSLVWGGRGDTQYF. Complete variable domain (other parts from reference TRBV11-2 and TRBJ2-3): EAGVAQSPRYKIIEKRQSVAFWCNPISGHATLYWYQQILGQGPKLLIQFQNNGVVDDSQLPKDRFSAERLKGVDSTLKIQPAKLEDSAVYLCASSLVWGGRGDTQYFGPGTRLTVL.